This TCR beta chain was observed in a study of T cell changes during pregnancy in multiple sclerosis. From germline, CDR1 is LNHDA and CDR2 SQIVND (reference sequence). V shed 5 bases and J shed 2 bases, with 13 bases lying between them. CDR3 size: 14 residues. Method: immunoSEQ multiplex PCR; TCRdb's copy keeps in-frame clones and lacks some. Of some 60,000 clones listed, approximately 90% are singletons. The material sequenced was peripheral blood, taken after pregnancy. The chain recombines TRBV19 with TRBJ2-7; no clear D. The clonotype originates from a female donor in good health, enrolled as a control in a pregnancy study. CDR3: CASSLAEAAYEQYF. CDR3 nucleotide sequence: TGTGCCAGTAGTTTAGCAGAGGCCGCCTACGAGCAGTACTTC.